This TCR beta chain was sequenced during a study of blood T cell repertoires in COVID-19. Across the study: Samples of COVID-19 (acute and convalescent) were obtained from the United States, Italy and Spain. PBMCs, B-cell-depleted T cells, or T cells were the source of the cDNA or gDNA that made up the material.

Per the authors' pipeline: Estimation of nucleated cell counts was performed using reference gene primer amplification. Profiling relied on immunoSEQ multiplex PCR, and the TCRdb table lists in-frame clones only, not all of them. The V and J calls and the clone size are those of that table, but D and trimming were determined from the DNA. Counted here are about 60,000 clones, 80% to 95% occurring once; the ten biggest clones make up roughly an eighth. V was cut by 0 bases and J by 1 base, with 16 bases left in between. This CDR3 has 18 residues. The germline CDR1 and CDR2 sequences are MNHEY and SVGEGT.

The sequenced sample was peripheral blood. V usage is TRBV6-2 or TRBV6-3 and J usage is TRBJ2-1, with a tentative D call TRBD2 (6 bases). The receptor's source is a human donor with active COVID-19. The donor label of this sample is uncertain. This chain's CDR3 is CASSYSNFGGISYNEQFF. CDR3 nucleotide sequence: TGTGCCAGCAGTTACTCGAATTTCGGGGGTATATCCTACAATGAGCAGTTCTTC.